This T cell receptor (beta chain) was recovered during a study of blood T cells in healthy people across ages. Through a sample-barcoded 5' primer and a J-beta primer mix, a second PCR was run for roughly 7 to 12 cycles. TCRdb independently ran MiXCR on the 5' RACE reads; one entry per CDR3 protein. This sample has 1.5 million to 2 million distinct CDR3 sequences, with around 36% found just once. V was clipped by 4 bases and J by 1 base, with 16 bases between them. Per germline, CDR1 MDHEN and CDR2 SYDVKM. The CDR3 sequence is 16 residues long. The sample comprised blood. The V gene is TRBV28, the J gene TRBJ2-5, with D uncertain. The source is a woman in her twenties or thirties in good health. The CDR3 coding sequence is TGTGCCAGCAGTTCAGTGATGCCAGGAACCCAAGAGACCCAGTACTTC. Protein sequence: CASSSVMPGTQETQYF.